This T cell receptor (beta chain) was captured in a study of shared clonotypes between healthy human individuals. Study-wide results and limits: With a handful of donors compared, 4.5% to 6.5% of naive CD4 clonotypes were shared. The rarefaction results pointed to incomplete sorted-subset sequencing despite large depth. Limited genetic and exposure-history diversity came from having few donors.

Data came from immunoSEQ multiplex PCR; TCRdb stores just in-frame clones and leaves some out. The sample lists 760,000 or so clones, just over 95% occurring once. The CDR3 contains 14 residues. Germline V gene data show CDR1 as SEHNR and CDR2 as FQNEAQ (reference sequence). V was pared by 1 base and J by 6 bases, with 9 bases between. Notes on this clone: The antigen remains undetermined.

Naive-designated CD8 cells lacked CD45RO, were positively enriched for CCR7, and omitted terminally differentiated effector memory CD45RA+ cells. Donors comprised healthy HIV-negative adults lacking recent acute infections or vaccinations. Sequencing was performed on naive CD8+ T cells sorted from blood. This chain connects TRBV7-9 to TRBJ1-4; no clear D gene. The clonotype was recovered from a man under 40 in good health. Written as DNA, the CDR3 is TGTGCCAGCAGCTTAGGCAGGCTGGATGAAAAACTGTTTTTT. Residues: CASSLGRLDEKLFF.